The T cell receptor beta chain described here comes from a study of blood T cell repertoires in COVID-19 (TCRdb year 2020). About the full investigation: Collaborator samples came from the United States, Italy and Spain and covered acute and convalescent phases of COVID-19. The prospective study material was composed of cDNA or gDNA derived from T cells, B-cell-depleted T cells, or PBMCs. The dataset comprised deeply sampled blood TCRbeta repertoires from subjects exposed to, actively infected with, or recovered from COVID-19. The repertoires were made available in a free public database intended to serve as a resource for research on the immune response to SARS-CoV-2. The samples were drawn from two sources: the first 160 participants of the ongoing ImmuneRACE study, and 1,200 or so subjects contributed by 6 global collaborators. The sample metadata nearly always contained a de-identified subject ID, COVID-19 status, age in years and sex. HLA class I and class II types, where available, came from metadata supplied by the sample provider rather than from assay-based typing.

Reading the germline V gene gives CDR1 MNHEY and CDR2 SVGAGI. Spanning cysteine to phenylalanine, the CDR3 consists of 14 amino acids. The retained sequence is limited to the CDR3, 42 bases, with the frame set at the first base. The trim is 6 bases for V and 9 bases for J, with a gap of 15 bases between the germline ends. Another Seattle source contributed samples from volunteer blood donors who had recovered from COVID-19. Each collaborating institution followed its own protocols to collect whole blood in K2EDTA tubes. For TCRbeta analysis, collaborators shipped samples in one of three forms: frozen whole blood, isolated PBMCs, or DNA extracted from either of those sample types. As to this clone: Its antigen is currently not known. No base-level quality is on record; no much larger clone is a single base apart.

On the study overall, not on this receptor specifically: How much clinical and demographic metadata was included differed by source and by participant, and the metadata was provided uncurated.

The immunoSEQ Assay, a bias-controlled multiplex PCR, was used to amplify TCRbeta CDR3 regions from genomic DNA. The paper's processing steps were these. Nucleated cell counts per sample were estimated from amplification of reference gene primers within the assay. To quantify the absolute abundance of each unique TCRbeta CDR3 rearrangement, sequence reads were collapsed and filtered. Productive Simpson clonality was computed per sample as the square root of Simpson's diversity index over productive rearrangements. Drawn from immuneACCESS, this table holds only the in-frame rearrangements with V and J called that TCRdb kept. Clones are partly lost; checked studies trace under half to an unresolved V gene and leave the rest unexplained. The D gene and trimming were derived from the DNA, and the V and J assignments and clone size from that table. For this sample the table gives about 330,000 clones, of which 80% to 90% were detected only once. The ten largest make up roughly 6.7% of the sample.

The clonotype comes from a man younger than 30 who had recovered from COVID-19. The rearranged chain carries TRBV6-5 and TRBJ1-6, with the D segment identity uncertain. Sequences were obtained from peripheral blood. The CDR3 region reads CASSHDLRGSPLHF. The sequenced DNA: TGTGCCAGCAGCCATGATTTAAGAGGTTCACCCCTCCACTTT.